The 10 T cell receptor beta chains presented below share a single source sample, sequenced in a study of blood T cell repertoires in COVID-19. Sequencing used immunoSEQ multiplex PCR; TCRdb keeps in-frame clones, though not all of them. The sample gives 50,000 to 65,000 clones, over 80% of which show up once; about 22% is in the top ten. Sequenced sample: peripheral blood. The receptors shown here come from a woman aged 60-75 years with acute or convalescent COVID-19.

This clone was observed a few times. V usage is TRBV5-1 and J usage is TRBJ1-4, with 8 bases that match TRBD1. V trimming: 2 bases; J trimming: 2 bases; junction bases outside the gene matches: 2. Germline CDR1 and CDR2: SGHRS and YFSETQ. This CDR3 is 15 amino acids long. The CDR3 DNA sequence: TGCGCCAGCAGCTTCCAGGGGGCGACTAATGAAAAACTGTTTTTT. Its protein product is CASSFQGATNEKLFF.

The V call is TRBV13, the J call TRBJ1-1; D unresolved. Trimming left V 5 bases short and J 4 bases short, with 11 bases between. This CDR3 contains 13 residues. CDR1 is PRHDT, CDR2 FYEKMQ, per germline (reference sequence). CDR3 nucleotide sequence: TGTGCCAGCAGCCCTGACTCCGGCACTGAAGCTTTCTTT. This sequence encodes CASSPDSGTEAFF. Complete variable domain (other parts from reference TRBV13 and TRBJ1-1): AAGVIQSPRHLIKEKRETATLKCYPIPRHDTVYWYQQGPGQDPQFLISFYEKMQSDKGSIPDRFSAQQFSDYHSELNMSSLELGDSALYFCASSPDSGTEAFFGQGTRLTVV.

The rearrangement links TRBV6-5 to TRBJ1-4; D perhaps matches TRBD1 (6 bases). The CDR3 contains 14 residues. From germline, CDR1 is MNHEY and CDR2 SVGAGI. V lost 10 bases to trimming and J lost 7 bases, with 19 bases between them. The CDR3 spells CATKQTGLGEKLFF. CDR3 nucleotide sequence: TGTGCCACCAAACAAACAGGGTTGGGTGAAAAACTGTTTTTT.

J is TRBJ1-3 and V is TRBV7-2, with TRBD1 matching 8 bases. V shed 0 bases and J 1 base; nucleotides not matched to a gene: 2. The length of the CDR3 is 16 residues. Germline V gene data show CDR1 as SGHTA and CDR2 as FQGNSA. CDR3 residues: CASSLAGTGSGNTIYF. The CDR3 region has the DNA TGTGCCAGCAGCTTAGCGGGGACAGGTTCTGGAAACACCATATATTTT.

The chain combines TRBV27 with TRBJ2-1; D might be TRBD2 (7 bases). Germline V CDR1 and CDR2: MNHEY, SMNVEV (reference sequence). V was shortened by 2 bases and J by 12 bases, with 14 bases between the two germline ends. This CDR3 comprises 13 residues. The CDR3 loop reads CASSLHSGGPQFF. The CDR3 nucleotides are TGTGCCAGCAGTTTACATTCGGGGGGCCCGCAGTTCTTC.

This clone was found a few times. V and J are TRBV13 and TRBJ2-7; 8 positions agree with TRBD2. The V gene's germline CDR1 is PRHDT and CDR2 FYEKMQ (reference sequence). Unmatched junction bases numbered 4, after V lost 0 bases and J lost 0 bases. This CDR3 has 16 residues. The CDR3 protein is CASSLGLGLASYEQYF. The CDR3 region has the DNA TGTGCCAGCAGCTTAGGCCTCGGACTAGCCTCCTACGAGCAGTACTTC. Full variable domain (outside the CDR3, taken from reference TRBV13 and TRBJ2-7): AAGVIQSPRHLIKEKRETATLKCYPIPRHDTVYWYQQGPGQDPQFLISFYEKMQSDKGSIPDRFSAQQFSDYHSELNMSSLELGDSALYFCASSLGLGLASYEQYFGPGTRLTVT.

The gene calls are TRBV7-2 and TRBJ1-3, with D uncertain. V lost 8 bases and J 2 bases, leaving 16 bases between the germline ends. The CDR3 loop spans 15 amino acids. Per germline, CDR1 SGHTA and CDR2 FQGNSA. CDR3 residues: CASGRATWAGNTIYF. Written as DNA, the CDR3 is TGTGCCAGCGGGAGGGCGACGTGGGCTGGAAACACCATATATTTT.

The gene calls are TRBV4-2 and TRBJ1-3, with TRBD1 as a possible D gene (5 bases). Germline V CDR1 and CDR2: LGHNA, YNFKEQ. Trimming left V 1 base short and J 7 bases short, with 17 bases between. The CDR3 has 16 residues. The CDR3 reads CASSQVVASAGNTIYF. The CDR3 DNA reads TGTGCCAGCAGCCAAGTAGTGGCCAGCGCAGGGAACACCATATATTTT.

J is TRBJ2-7 and V is TRBV23-1, with 7 bases that match TRBD1. TRBV23-1 is reported as an ORF; its role is uncertain. After removal of 8 bases from V and 1 base from J, the junction contained 14 bases not matched to a gene. This CDR3 comprises 16 residues. CDR3 amino acids: CASYLPPGGWSYEQYF. The CDR3 DNA follows: TGCGCCAGCTACCTCCCCCCAGGGGGTTGGTCCTACGAGCAGTACTTC.

J is TRBJ2-1 and V is TRBV7-8; 12 bases are shared with TRBD2. V was pared by 5 bases and J by 7 bases, with 6 bases of the junction left unmatched. Germline values: CDR1 SGHVS, CDR2 FQNEAQ. This CDR3 region has 15 residues. This CDR3 reads CASSRLAGGRNEQFF. The CDR3 DNA reads as TGTGCCAGCAGCCGCCTAGCGGGGGGGAGGAATGAGCAGTTCTTC.